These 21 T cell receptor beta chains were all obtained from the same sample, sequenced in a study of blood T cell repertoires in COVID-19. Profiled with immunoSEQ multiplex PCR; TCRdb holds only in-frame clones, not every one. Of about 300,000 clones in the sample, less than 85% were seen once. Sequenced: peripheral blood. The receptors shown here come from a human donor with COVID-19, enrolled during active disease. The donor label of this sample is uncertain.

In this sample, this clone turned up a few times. This chain's CDR3 is CASSQEWGTRGTEQFF. The CDR3 region has the DNA TGTGCCAGCAGCCAAGAGTGGGGGACTAGGGGCACTGAGCAGTTCTTC. The rearrangement joins TRBV14 to TRBJ2-1; TRBD2 aligns across 8 bases. CDR1 is SGHDN and CDR2 is FVKESK in the germline V gene. The CDR3 spans 16 residues. J was trimmed by 9 bases and V by 0 bases; bases with no gene match: 10.

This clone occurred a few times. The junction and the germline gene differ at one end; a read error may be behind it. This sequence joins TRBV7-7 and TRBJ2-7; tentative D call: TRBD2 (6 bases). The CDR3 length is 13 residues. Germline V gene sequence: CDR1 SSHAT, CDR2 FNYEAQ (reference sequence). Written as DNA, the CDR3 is TGTGCTAGCAGCTTACACCTAGCGAGCGAGCAGTACTTC. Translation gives CASSLHLASEQYF.

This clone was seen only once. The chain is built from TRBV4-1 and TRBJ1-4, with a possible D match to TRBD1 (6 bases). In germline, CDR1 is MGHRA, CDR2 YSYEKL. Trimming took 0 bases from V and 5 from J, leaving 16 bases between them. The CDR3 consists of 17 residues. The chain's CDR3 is CASSQDSGGRGNEKLFF. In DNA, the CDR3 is TGCGCCAGCAGCCAAGATAGCGGGGGGCGCGGGAATGAAAAACTGTTTTTT.

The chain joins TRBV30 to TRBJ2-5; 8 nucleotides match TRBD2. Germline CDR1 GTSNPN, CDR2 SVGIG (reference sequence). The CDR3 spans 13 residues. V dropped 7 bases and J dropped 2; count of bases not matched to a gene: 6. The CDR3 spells CAFRASGQETQYF. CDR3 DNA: TGTGCCTTTCGGGCTAGCGGGCAAGAGACCCAGTACTTC. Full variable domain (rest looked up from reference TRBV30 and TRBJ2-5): SQTIHQWPATLVQPVGSPLSLECTVEGTSNPNLYWYRQAAGRGLQLLFYSVGIGQISSEVPQNLSASRPQDRQFILSSKKLLLSDSGFYLCAFRASGQETQYFGPGTRLLVL.

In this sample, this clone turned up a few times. DNA of the CDR3: TGTGCCAGCAGCTTAGTTACGGGTGCGCAGTACTTC. Its protein product is CASSLVTGAQYF. This chain uses TRBV11-3 with TRBJ2-7; D not resolved. CDR3 length: 12 residues. Trimming left V 1 base short and J 9 bases short, with 10 bases between. Germline V CDR1 and CDR2: SGHNT, YENEEA.

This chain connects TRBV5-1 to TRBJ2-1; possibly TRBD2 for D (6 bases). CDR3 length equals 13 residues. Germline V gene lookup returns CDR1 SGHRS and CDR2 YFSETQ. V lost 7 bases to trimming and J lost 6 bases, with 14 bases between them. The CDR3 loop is CASAPYGGNEQFF. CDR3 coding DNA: TGCGCCAGCGCTCCGTACGGGGGCAATGAGCAGTTCTTC.

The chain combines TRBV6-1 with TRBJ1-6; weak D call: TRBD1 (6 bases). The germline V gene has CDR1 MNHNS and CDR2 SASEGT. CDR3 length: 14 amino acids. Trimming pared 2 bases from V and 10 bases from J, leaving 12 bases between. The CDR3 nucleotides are TGTGCCAGCAGTGAAAACAGGGTAGCATCACCCCTCCACTTT. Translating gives CASSENRVASPLHF.

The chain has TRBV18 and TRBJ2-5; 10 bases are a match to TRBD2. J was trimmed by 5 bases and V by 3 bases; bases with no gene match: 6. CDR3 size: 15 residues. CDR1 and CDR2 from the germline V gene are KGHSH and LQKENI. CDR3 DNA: TGTGCCAGCTCACCCATCGCTAGCGGGAGTGAGACCCAGTACTTC. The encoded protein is CASSPIASGSETQYF. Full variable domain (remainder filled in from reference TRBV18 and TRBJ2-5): NAGVMQNPRHLVRRRGQEARLRCSPMKGHSHVYWYRQLPEEGLKFMVYLQKENIIDESGMPKERFSAEFPKEGPSILRIQQVVRGDSAAYFCASSPIASGSETQYFGPGTRLLVL.

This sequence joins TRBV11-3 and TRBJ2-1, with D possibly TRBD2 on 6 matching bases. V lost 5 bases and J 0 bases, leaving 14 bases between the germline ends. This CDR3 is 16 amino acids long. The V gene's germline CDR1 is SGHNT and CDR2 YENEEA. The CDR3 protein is CASSPGDGSSYNEQFF. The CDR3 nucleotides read TGTGCCAGCAGCCCGGGTGACGGGAGCTCCTACAATGAGCAGTTCTTC.

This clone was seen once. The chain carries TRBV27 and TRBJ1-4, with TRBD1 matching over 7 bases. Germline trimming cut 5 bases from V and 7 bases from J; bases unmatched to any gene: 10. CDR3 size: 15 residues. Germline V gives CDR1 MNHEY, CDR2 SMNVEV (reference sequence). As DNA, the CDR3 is TGTGCCAGCAGTCGAATGGGGGACAGAGTTGAAAAACTGTTTTTT. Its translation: CASSRMGDRVEKLFF.

The CDR3 bases are TGTGCCAGCAGCTTTTCGGGACTAGAGGGTCACGAGCAGTACTTC. Amino acids: CASSFSGLEGHEQYF. V gene TRBV7-8 combines with J gene TRBJ2-7; 8 nucleotides line up with TRBD2. With V trimmed by 3 bases and J by 5 bases, 9 bases remained unmatched. The CDR3 is made up of 15 amino acids. Germline V lookup: CDR1 SGHVS, CDR2 FQNEAQ. Combining the CDR3 with reference TRBV7-8 and TRBJ2-7 gives the whole variable domain GAGVSQSPRYKVAKRGQDVALRCDPISGHVSLFWYQQALGQGPEFLTYFQNEAQLDKSGLPSDRFFAERPEGSVSTLKIQRTQQEDSAVYLCASSFSGLEGHEQYFGPGTRLTVT.

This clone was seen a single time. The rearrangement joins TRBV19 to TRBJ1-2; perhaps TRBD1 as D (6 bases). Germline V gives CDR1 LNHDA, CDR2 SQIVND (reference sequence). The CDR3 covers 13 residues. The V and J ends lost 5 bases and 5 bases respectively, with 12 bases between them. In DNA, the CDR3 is TGTGCCAGTAGTGCGGACAGACCTTATGGCTACACCTTC. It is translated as CASSADRPYGYTF.

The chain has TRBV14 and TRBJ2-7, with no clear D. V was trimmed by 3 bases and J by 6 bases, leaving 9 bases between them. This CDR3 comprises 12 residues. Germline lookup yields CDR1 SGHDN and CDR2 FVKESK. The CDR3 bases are TGTGCCAGCAGCCATTCCATTTCCGAGCAGTACTTC. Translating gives CASSHSISEQYF.

The CDR3 DNA follows: TGTGCCAGCAGCACGACATCCCAAGAGACCCAGTACTTC. Amino acids: CASSTTSQETQYF. The chain couples TRBV12-3 or TRBV12-4 to TRBJ2-5; D not certain. Deletions cut 6 bases from V and 1 base from J, with 9 bases between. The CDR3 spans 13 residues.

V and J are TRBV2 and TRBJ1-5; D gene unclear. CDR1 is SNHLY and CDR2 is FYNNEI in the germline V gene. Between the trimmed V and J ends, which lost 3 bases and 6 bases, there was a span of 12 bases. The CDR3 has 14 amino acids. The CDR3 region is CASSEEAGAQPQHF. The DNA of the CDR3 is TGTGCCAGCAGTGAGGAAGCGGGCGCTCAGCCCCAGCATTTT.

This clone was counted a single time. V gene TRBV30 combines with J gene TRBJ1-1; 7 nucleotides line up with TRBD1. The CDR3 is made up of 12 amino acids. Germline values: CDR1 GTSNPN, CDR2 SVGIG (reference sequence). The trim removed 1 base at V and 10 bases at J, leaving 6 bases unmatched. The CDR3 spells CAWSGYRGRAFF. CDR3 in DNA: TGTGCCTGGAGTGGGTACAGGGGAAGAGCTTTCTTT.

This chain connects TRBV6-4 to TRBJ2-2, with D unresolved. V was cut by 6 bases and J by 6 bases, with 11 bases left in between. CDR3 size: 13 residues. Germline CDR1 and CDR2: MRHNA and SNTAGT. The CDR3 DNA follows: TGTGCCAGCAGCCCCATAGTCGCCGGGGAGCTGTTTTTT. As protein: CASSPIVAGELFF.

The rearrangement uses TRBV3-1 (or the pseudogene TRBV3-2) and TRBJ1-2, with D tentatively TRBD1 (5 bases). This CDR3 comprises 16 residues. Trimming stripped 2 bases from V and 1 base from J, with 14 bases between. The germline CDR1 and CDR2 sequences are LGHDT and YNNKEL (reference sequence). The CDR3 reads CASSQLLGRGNYGYTF. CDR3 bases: TGTGCCAGCAGCCAATTGTTAGGGAGGGGTAACTATGGCTACACCTTC.

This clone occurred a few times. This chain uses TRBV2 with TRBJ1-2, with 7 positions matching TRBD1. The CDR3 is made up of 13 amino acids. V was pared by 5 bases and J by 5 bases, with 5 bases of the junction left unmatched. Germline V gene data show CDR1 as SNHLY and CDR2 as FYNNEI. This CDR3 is CASSPGTVYGYTF. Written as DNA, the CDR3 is TGTGCCAGCAGTCCCGGGACAGTTTATGGCTACACCTTC.

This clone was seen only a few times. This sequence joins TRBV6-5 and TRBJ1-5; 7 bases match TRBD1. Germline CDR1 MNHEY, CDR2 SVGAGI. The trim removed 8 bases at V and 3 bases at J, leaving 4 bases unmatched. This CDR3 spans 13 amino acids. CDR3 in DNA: TGTGCCAGCGTACAGGGGAACAATCAGCCCCAGCATTTT. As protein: CASVQGNNQPQHF.

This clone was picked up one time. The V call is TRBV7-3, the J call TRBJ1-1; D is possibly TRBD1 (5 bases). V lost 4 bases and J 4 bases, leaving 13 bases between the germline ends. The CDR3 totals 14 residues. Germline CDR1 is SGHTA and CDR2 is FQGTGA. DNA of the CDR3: TGTGCCAGCAGCTCCAGGGAGGACGGCACTGAAGCTTTCTTT. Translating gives CASSSREDGTEAFF.